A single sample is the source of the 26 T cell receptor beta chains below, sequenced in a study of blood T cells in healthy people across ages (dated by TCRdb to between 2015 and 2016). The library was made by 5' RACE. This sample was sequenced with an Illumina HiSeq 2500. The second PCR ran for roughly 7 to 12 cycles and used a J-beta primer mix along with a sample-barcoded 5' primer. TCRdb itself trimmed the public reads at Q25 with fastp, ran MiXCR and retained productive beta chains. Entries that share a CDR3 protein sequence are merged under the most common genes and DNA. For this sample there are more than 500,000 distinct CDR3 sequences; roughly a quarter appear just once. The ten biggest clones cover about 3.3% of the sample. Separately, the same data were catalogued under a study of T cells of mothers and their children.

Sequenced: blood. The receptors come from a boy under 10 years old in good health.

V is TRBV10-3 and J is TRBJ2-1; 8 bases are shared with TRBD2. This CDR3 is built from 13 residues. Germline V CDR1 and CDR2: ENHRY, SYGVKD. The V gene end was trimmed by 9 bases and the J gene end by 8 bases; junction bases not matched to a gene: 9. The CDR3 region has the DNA TGTGCCATTAACAAGCGGGAGAAAGATGAGCAGTTCTTC. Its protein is CAINKREKDEQFF.

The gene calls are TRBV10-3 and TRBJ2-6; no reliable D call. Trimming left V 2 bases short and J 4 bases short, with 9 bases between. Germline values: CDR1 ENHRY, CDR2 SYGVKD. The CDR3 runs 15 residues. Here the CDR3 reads CAISERRAGANVLTF. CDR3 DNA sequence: TGTGCCATCAGTGAGAGAAGGGCGGGGGCCAACGTCCTGACTTTC.

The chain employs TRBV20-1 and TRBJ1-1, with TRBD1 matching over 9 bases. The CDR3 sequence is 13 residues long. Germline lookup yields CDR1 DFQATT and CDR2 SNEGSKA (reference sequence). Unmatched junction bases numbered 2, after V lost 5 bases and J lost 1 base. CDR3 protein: CSAGDRENTEAFF. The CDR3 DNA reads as TGCAGTGCTGGGGACAGGGAGAACACTGAAGCTTTCTTT.

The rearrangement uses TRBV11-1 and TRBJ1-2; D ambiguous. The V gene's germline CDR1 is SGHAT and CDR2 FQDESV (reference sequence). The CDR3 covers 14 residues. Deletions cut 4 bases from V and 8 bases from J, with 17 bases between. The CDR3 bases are TGTGCCAGCAGCTATCCGGGCTACTCGGGAGGCTACACCTTC. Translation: CASSYPGYSGGYTF.

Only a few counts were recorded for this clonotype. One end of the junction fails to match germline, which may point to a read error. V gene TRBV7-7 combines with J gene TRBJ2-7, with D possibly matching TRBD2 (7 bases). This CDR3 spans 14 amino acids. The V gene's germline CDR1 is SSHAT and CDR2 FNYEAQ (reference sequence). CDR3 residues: CASSWAGDKYEQYF. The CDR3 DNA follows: TGTGCTAGCAGCTGGGCGGGGGACAAATACGAGCAGTACTTC. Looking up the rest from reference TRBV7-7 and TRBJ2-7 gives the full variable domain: GAGVSQSPRYKVTKRGQDVTLRCDPISSHATLYWYQQALGQGPEFLTYFNYEAQPDKSGLPSDRFSAERPEGSISTLTIQRTEQRDSAMYRCASSWAGDKYEQYFGPGTRLTVT.

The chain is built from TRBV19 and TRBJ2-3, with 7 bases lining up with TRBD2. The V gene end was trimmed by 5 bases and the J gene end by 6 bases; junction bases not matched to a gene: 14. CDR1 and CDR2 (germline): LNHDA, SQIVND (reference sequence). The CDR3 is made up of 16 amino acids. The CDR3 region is CASSSPLAEKTDTQYF. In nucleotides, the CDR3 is TGTGCCAGTAGTTCGCCTCTAGCGGAGAAGACGGATACGCAGTATTTT.

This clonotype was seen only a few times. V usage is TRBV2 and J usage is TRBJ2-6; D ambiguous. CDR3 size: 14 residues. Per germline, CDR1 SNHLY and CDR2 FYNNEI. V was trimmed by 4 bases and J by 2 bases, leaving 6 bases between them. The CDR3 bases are TGTGCCAGCAGTGGCCAGCCTGGGGCCAACGTCCTGACTTTC. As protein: CASSGQPGANVLTF.

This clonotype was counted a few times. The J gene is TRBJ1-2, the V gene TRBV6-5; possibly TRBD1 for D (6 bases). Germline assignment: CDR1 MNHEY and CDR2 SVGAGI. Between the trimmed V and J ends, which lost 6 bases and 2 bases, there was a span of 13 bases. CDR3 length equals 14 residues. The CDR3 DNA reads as TGTGCCAGCAGGACAGGTTATTTAAACTATGGCTACACCTTC. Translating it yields CASRTGYLNYGYTF.

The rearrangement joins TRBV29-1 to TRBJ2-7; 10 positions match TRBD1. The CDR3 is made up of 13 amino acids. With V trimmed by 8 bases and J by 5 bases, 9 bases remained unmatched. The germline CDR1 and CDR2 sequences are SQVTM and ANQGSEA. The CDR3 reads CSTTGTGVDEQYF. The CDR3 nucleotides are TGCAGCACGACCGGGACAGGGGTCGACGAGCAGTACTTC.

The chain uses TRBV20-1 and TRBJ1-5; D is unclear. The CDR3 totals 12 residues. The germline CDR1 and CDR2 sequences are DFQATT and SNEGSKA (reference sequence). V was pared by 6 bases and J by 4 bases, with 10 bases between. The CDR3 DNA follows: TGCAGTGCGAGGACTGGAAATCAGCCCCAGCATTTT. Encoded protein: CSARTGNQPQHF.

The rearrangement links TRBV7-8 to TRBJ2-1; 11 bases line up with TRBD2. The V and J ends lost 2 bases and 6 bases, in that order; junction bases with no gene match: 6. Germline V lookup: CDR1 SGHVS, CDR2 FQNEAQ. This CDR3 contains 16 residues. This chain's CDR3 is CASSLSRLAGINEQFF. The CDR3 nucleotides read TGTGCCAGCAGCTTATCCCGACTAGCGGGGATCAATGAGCAGTTCTTC.

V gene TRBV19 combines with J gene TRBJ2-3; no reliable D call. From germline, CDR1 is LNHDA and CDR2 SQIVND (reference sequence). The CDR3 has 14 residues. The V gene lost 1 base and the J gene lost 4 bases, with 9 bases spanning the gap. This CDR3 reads CASSIARPADTQYF. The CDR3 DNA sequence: TGTGCCAGTAGTATAGCCAGGCCGGCAGATACGCAGTATTTT.

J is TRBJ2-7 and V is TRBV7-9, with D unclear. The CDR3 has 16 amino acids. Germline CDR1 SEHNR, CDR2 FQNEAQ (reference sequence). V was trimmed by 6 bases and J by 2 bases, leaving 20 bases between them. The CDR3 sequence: CASRAYGEARPYEQYF. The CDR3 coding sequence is TGTGCCAGCAGGGCTTATGGTGAGGCGCGACCCTACGAGCAGTACTTC.

DNA for the CDR3: TGTGCCAGCAGTTTACGGGCGGTGGCCGCCTACGAGCAGTACTTC. Amino acid sequence: CASSLRAVAAYEQYF. The rearrangement joins TRBV12-3 or TRBV12-4 to TRBJ2-7, with D unclear. Trimming shortened V by 2 bases and J by 2 bases, and 13 bases separated the two germline ends. This CDR3 has 15 amino acids.

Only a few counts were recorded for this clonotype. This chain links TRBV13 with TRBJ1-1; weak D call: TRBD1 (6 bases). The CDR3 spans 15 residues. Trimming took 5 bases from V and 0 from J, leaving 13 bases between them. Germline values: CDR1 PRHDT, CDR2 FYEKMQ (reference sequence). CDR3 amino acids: CASSAGDTMNTEAFF. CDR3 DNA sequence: TGTGCCAGCAGCGCCGGGGACACCATGAACACTGAAGCTTTCTTT.

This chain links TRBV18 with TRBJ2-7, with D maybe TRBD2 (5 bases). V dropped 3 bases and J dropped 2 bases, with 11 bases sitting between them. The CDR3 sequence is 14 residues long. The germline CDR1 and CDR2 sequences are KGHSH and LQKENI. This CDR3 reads CASSPRGLPYEQYF. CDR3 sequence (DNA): TGTGCCAGCTCACCCCGAGGGTTACCCTACGAGCAGTACTTC.

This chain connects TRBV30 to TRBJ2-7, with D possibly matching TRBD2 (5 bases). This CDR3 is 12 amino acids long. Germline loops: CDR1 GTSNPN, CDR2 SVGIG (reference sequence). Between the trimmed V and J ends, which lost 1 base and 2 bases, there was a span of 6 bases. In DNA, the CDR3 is TGTGCCTGGAGTGCGGGAACCTACGAGCAGTACTTC. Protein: CAWSAGTYEQYF. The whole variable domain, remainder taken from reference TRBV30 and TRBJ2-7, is SQTIHQWPATLVQPVGSPLSLECTVEGTSNPNLYWYRQAAGRGLQLLFYSVGIGQISSEVPQNLSASRPQDRQFILSSKKLLLSDSGFYLCAWSAGTYEQYFGPGTRLTVT.

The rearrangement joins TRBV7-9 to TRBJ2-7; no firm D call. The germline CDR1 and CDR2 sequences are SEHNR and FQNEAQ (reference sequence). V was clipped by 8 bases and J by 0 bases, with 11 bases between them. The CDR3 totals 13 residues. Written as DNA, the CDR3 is TGTGCCAGCGGTGACGACGCCTCCTACGAGCAGTACTTC. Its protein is CASGDDASYEQYF.

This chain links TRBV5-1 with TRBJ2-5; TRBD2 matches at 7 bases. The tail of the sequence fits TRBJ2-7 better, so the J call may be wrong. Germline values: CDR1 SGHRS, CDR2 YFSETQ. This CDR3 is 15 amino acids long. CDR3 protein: CASSPRAGDSYEQYV. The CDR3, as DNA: TGCGCCAGCAGCCCGAGGGCGGGAGATAGCTACGAGCAGTACGTC.

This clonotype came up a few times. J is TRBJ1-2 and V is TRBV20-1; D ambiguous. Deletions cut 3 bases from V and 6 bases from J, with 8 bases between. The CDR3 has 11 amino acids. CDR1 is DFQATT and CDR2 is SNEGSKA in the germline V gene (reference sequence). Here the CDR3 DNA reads TGCAGTGCTAGGATCCAAAATGGCTACACCTTC. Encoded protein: CSARIQNGYTF.

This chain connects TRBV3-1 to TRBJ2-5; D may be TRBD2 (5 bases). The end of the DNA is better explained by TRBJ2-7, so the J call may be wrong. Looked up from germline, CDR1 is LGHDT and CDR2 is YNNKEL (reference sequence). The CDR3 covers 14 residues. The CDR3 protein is CASSQGVGSDEQYF. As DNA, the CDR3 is TGTGCCAGCAGCCAAGGAGTAGGGAGCGACGAGCAGTACTTC.

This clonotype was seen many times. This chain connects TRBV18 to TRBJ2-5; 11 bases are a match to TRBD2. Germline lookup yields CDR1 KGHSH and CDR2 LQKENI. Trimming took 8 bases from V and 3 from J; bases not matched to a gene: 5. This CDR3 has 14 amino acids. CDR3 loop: CASSPGLAEETQYF. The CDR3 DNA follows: TGTGCCAGCAGCCCGGGACTAGCGGAAGAGACCCAGTACTTC.

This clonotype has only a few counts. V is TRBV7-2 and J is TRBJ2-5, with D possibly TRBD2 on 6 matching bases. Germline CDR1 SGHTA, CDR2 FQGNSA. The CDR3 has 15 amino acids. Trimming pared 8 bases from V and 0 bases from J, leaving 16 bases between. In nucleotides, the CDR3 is TGTGCCAGCTCCAGCGGGCATGGAAACCAAGAGACCCAGTACTTC. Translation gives CASSSGHGNQETQYF.

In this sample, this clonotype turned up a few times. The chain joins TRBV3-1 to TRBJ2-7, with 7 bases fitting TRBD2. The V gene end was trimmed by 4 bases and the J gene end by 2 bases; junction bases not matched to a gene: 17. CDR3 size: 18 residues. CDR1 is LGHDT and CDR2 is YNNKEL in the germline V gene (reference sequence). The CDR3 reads CASSPPGTISSETYEQYF. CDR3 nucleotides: TGTGCCAGCAGCCCGCCCGGGACTATCAGCTCGGAGACCTACGAGCAGTACTTC.

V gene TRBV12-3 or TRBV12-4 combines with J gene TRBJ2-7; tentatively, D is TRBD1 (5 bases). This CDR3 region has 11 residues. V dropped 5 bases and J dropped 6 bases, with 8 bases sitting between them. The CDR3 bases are TGTGCCAGCAGTCCTAGGGGCGAGCAGTACTTC. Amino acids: CASSPRGEQYF.

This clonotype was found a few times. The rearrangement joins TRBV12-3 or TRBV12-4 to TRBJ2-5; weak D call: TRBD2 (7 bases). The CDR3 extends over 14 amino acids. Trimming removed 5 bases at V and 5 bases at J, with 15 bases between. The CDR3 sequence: CASSASGGGETQYF. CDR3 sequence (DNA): TGTGCCAGCAGTGCGTCGGGGGGCGGTGAGACCCAGTACTTC.